Listed here is a single T cell receptor beta chain. This clone appeared a single time. Its binding antigen is unknown. Base qualities are not provided; no much larger clone lies one nucleotide away. Collaborating institutions collected whole blood in K2EDTA tubes following their own protocols. For TCRbeta analysis, collaborators shipped samples in one of three forms: frozen whole blood, isolated PBMCs, or DNA extracted from either of those sample types. This record comes from a study of blood T cell repertoires in COVID-19 (TCRdb year 2020). With regard to the full study: Samples covering the acute and convalescent phases of COVID-19 were provided by collaborators in the United States, Italy and Spain. The material from the prospective study consisted of cDNA or gDNA derived from T cells, B-cell-depleted T cells, or PBMCs. Subjects who had been exposed to COVID-19, were actively infected with it, or had recovered from it provided the deeply sampled blood TCRbeta repertoires that made up the dataset. The repertoires were released in a freely available public database meant as a resource for research on the immune response to SARS-CoV-2. The samples were drawn from two sources: the first 160 participants of the ongoing ImmuneRACE study, and approximately 1,300 subjects contributed by 6 global collaborators. A de-identified subject ID, COVID-19 status, age in years and sex were almost always included in the sample metadata. Where HLA class I and class II types were available, the types were taken from metadata supplied by the sample provider, not from assay-based typing. General conclusions and limits of the study: The quantity of clinical and demographic metadata differed by source and by participant and was supplied without curation.

The immunoSEQ Assay, a bias-controlled multiplex PCR, was used to amplify TCRbeta CDR3 regions from genomic DNA. The authors' analysis ran thus. The number of nucleated cells in each sample was estimated from the amplification of reference gene primers within the assay. Sequence reads were collapsed and filtered to measure the absolute abundance of every unique TCRbeta CDR3 rearrangement. For each sample, productive Simpson clonality was calculated as the square root of Simpson's diversity index over productive rearrangements. What TCRdb holds here is the immuneACCESS table cut down to in-frame rearrangements. Part of the clones is not present; checked against another copy, under half of the missing clones reflect an unresolved V gene, and the others are unexplained. V and J calls and clone size are given by that table; D and trimming were obtained from the DNA. Here the sample has over 150,000 clones; around 85% occur a single time. The top ten hold about 1.1% of the sample.

The cysteine opens and the phenylalanine closes a CDR3 of 12 amino acids. Of all the DNA, just the CDR3 is kept, 36 bases in frame from base 1. The trim is 0 bases for V and 4 bases for J, with a gap of 3 bases between the germline ends. Taken from the germline V gene (reference sequence), the CDR1 and CDR2 loops are MNHEY and SMNVEV. The V and J genes are TRBV27 and TRBJ1-2; the D gene is not confidently resolved. The sequenced sample consisted of peripheral blood. The receptor was isolated from a man aged 25-45 years with acute or convalescent COVID-19. The bases are TGTGCCAGCAGTTTATCCGGCTATGGCTACACCTTC. Its amino acids are CASSLSGYGYTF.